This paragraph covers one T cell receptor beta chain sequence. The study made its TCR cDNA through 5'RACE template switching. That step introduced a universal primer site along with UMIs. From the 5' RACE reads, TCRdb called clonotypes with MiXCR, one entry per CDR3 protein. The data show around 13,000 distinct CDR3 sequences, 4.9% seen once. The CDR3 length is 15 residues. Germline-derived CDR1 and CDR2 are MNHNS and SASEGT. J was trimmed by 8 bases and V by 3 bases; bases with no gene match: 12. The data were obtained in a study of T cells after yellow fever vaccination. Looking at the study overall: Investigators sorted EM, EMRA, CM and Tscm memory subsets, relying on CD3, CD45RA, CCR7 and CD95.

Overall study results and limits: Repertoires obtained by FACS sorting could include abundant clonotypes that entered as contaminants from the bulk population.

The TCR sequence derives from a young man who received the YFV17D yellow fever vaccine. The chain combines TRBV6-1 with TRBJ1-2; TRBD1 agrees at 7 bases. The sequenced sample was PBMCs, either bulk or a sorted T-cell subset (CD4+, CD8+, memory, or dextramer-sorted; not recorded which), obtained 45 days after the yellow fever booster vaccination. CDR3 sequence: CASSDLQGFPKGYTF. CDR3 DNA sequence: TGTGCCAGCAGTGATTTACAGGGGTTCCCTAAGGGCTACACCTTC.